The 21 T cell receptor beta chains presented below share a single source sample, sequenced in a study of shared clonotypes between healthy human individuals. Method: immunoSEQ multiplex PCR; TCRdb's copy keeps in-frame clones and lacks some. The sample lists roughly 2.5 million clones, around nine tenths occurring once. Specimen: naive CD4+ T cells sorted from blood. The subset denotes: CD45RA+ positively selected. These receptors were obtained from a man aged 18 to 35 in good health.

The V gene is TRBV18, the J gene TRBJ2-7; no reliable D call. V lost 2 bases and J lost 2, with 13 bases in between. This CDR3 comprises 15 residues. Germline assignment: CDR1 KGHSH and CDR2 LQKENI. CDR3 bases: TGTGCCAGCTCACCAGTAGCAGGTGCAGCCTACGAGCAGTACTTC. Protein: CASSPVAGAAYEQYF.

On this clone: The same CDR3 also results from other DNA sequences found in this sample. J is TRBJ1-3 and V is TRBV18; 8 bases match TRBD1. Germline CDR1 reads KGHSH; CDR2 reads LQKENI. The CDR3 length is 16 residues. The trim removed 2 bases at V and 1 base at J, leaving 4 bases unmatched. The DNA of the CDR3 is TGTGCCAGCTCACCAACTACAGGGGGATCTGGAAACACCATATATTTT. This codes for CASSPTTGGSGNTIYF.

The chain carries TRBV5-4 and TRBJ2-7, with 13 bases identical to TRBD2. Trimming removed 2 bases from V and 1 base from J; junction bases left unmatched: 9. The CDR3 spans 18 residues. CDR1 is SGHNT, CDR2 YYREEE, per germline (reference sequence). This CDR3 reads CASSLRLAGGTMSYEQYF. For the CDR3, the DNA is TGTGCCAGCAGCTTACGACTAGCGGGAGGAACGATGTCCTACGAGCAGTACTTC.

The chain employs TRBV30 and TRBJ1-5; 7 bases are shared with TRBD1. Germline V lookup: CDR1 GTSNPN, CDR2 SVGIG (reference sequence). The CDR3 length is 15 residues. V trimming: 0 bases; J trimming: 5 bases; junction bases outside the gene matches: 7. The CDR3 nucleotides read TGTGCCTGGAGTGTACAGGGGAATGAGGATCAGCCCCAGCATTTT. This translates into CAWSVQGNEDQPQHF.

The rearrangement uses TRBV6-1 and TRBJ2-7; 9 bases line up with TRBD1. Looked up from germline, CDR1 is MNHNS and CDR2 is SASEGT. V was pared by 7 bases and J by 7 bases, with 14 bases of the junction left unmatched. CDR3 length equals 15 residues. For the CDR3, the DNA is TGTGCCAGCACAGAACGGGGACAGGGTCTAGATGAGCAGTACTTC. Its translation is CASTERGQGLDEQYF.

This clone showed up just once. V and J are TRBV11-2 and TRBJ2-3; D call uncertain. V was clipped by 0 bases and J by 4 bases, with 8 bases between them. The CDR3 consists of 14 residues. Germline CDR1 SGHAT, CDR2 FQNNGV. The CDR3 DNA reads TGTGCCAGCAGCTTAGAAAGGCAAGCAGATACGCAGTATTTT. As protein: CASSLERQADTQYF.

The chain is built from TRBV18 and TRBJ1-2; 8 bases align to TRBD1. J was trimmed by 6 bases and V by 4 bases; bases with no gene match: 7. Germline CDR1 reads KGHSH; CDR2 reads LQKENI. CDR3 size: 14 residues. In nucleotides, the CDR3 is TGTGCCAGCTCACGGCTGGACAGGGACGATGGCTACACCTTC. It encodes CASSRLDRDDGYTF. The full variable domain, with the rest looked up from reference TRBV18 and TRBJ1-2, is NAGVMQNPRHLVRRRGQEARLRCSPMKGHSHVYWYRQLPEEGLKFMVYLQKENIIDESGMPKERFSAEFPKEGPSILRIQQVVRGDSAAYFCASSRLDRDDGYTFGSGTRLTVV.

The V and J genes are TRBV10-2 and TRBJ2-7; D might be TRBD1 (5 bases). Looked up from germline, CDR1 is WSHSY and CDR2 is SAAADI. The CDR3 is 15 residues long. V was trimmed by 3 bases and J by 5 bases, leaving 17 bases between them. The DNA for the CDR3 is TGCGCCAGCAGTGAAAGTTCCAGGGCGCCCCACGAGCAGTACTTC. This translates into CASSESSRAPHEQYF.

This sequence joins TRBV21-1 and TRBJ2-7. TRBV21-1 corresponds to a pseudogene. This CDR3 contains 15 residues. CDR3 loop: CASSKVQGGLYEQYF. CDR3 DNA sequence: TGTGCCAGCAGCAAAGTTCAGGGGGGGCTCTACGAGCAGTACTTC.

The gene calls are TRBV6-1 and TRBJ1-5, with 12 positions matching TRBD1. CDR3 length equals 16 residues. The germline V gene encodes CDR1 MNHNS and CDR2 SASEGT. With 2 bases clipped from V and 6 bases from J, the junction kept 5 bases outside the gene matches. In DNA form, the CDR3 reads TGTGCCAGCAGTGAAAAGGGACAGGGGGCCGGTCAGCCCCAGCATTTT. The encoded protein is CASSEKGQGAGQPQHF.

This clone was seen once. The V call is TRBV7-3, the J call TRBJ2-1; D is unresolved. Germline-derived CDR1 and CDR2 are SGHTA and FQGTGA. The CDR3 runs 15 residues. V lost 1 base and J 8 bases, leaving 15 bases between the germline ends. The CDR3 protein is CASSLMGLPRDEQFF. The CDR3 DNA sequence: TGTGCCAGCAGCTTAATGGGCCTCCCACGGGATGAGCAGTTCTTC. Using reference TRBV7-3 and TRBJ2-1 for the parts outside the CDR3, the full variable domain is GAGVSQTPSNKVTEKGKYVELRCDPISGHTALYWYRQSLGQGPEFLIYFQGTGAADDSGLPNDRFFAVRPEGSVSTLKIQRTERGDSAVYLCASSLMGLPRDEQFFGPGTRLTVL.

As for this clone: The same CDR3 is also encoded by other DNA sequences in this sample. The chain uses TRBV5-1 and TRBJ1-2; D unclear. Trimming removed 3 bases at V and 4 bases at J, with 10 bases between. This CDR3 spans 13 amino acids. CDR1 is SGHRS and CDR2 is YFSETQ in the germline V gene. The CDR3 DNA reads TGCGCCAGCAGCTCGGATGGCAGCTATGGCTACACCTTC. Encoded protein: CASSSDGSYGYTF.

The CDR3 DNA sequence: TGCGCCAGCAGCGCTCTACGACAGGGGTCCCCCCGCCGCGAGCAGTACTTC. It translates to CASSALRQGSPRREQYF. This chain joins TRBV5-1 and TRBJ2-7, with 8 positions matching TRBD1. The CDR3 has 17 residues. Germline V gene lookup returns CDR1 SGHRS and CDR2 YFSETQ. Germline trimming cut 4 bases from V and 6 bases from J; bases unmatched to any gene: 18.

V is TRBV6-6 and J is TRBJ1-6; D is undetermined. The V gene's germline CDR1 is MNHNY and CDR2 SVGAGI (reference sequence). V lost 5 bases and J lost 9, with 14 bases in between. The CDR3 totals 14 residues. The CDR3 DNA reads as TGTGCCAGCAGTCCCCGGTACAGTACTTCACCCCTCCACTTT. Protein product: CASSPRYSTSPLHF.

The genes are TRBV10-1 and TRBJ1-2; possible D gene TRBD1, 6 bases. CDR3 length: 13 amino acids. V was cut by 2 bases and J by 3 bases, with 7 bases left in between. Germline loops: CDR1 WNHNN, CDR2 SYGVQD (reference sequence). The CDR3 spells CASSEGQYYGYTF. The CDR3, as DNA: TGCGCCAGCAGTGAGGGACAGTACTATGGCTACACCTTC.

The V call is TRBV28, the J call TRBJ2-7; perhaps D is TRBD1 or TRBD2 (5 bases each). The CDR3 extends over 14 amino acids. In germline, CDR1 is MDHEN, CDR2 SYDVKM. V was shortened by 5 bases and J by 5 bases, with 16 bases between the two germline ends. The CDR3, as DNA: TGTGCCAGCAGTCCCGGGACGGGCCCTAACGAGCAGTACTTC. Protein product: CASSPGTGPNEQYF.

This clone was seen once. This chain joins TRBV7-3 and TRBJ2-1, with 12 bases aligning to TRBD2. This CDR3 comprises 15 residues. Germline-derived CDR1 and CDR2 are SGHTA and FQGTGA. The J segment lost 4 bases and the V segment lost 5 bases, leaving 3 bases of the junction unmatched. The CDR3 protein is CASSPSGGAYNEQFF. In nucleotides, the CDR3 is TGTGCCAGCAGCCCTAGCGGGGGGGCTTACAATGAGCAGTTCTTC.

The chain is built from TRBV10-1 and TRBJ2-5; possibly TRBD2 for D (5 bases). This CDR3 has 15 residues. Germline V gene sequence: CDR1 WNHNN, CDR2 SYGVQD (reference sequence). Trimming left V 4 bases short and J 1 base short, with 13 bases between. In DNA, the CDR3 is TGCGCCAGCAGTGCCTCTGAGGCGGGCCAAGAGACCCAGTACTTC. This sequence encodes CASSASEAGQETQYF.

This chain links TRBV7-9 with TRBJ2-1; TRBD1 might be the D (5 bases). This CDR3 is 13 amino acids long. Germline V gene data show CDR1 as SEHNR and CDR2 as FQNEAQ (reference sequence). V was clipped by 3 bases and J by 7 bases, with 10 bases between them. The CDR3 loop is CASSFSTVNEQFF. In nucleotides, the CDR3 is TGTGCCAGCAGCTTCTCGACAGTTAATGAGCAGTTCTTC.

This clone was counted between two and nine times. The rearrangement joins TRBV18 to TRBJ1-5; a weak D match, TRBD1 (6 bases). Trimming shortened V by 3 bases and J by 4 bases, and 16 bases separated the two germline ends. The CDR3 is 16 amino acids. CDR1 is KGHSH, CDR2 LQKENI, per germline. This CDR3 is CASSPWDTGTNQPQHF. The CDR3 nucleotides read TGTGCCAGCTCACCTTGGGACACCGGAACGAATCAGCCCCAGCATTTT.

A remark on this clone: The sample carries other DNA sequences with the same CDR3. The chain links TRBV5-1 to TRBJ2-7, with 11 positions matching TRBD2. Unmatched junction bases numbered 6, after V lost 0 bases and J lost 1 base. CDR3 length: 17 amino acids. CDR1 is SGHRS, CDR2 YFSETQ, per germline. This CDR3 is CASSLEGTSGLSYEQYF. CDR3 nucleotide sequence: TGCGCCAGCAGCTTGGAGGGGACTAGCGGCTTATCCTACGAGCAGTACTTC. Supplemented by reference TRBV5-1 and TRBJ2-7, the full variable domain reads KAGVTQTPRYLIKTRGQQVTLSCSPISGHRSVSWYQQTPGQGLQFLFEYFSETQRNKGNFPGRFSGRQFSNSRSEMNVSTLELGDSALYLCASSLEGTSGLSYEQYFGPGTRLTVT.